Listed here are 24 T cell receptor beta chains from one sample, sequenced in a study of post-analysis software for immune sequencing data. Researchers reported that TCR beta cDNA libraries carried unique molecular identifiers. TCRdb reprocessed the PCR reads with MiXCR, giving one entry per CDR3 protein. The sample lists roughly 800,000 distinct CDR3 sequences; under 70% were seen once. These receptors' targets are unknown. Overall study results and limits: Patients had higher frequencies than controls of about 5 TRBV segments, including TRBV5-6, TRBV5-1 and TRBV20-1.

Material: blood. Receptors originate from a girl aged 5-17 years with multiple sclerosis.

The V gene is TRBV6-5, the J gene TRBJ2-5; D gene ambiguous. Germline V lookup: CDR1 MNHEY, CDR2 SVGAGI. With 2 bases removed from V and 2 bases from J, the gap between germline ends came to 15 bases. The CDR3 consists of 16 residues. The DNA for the CDR3 is TGTGCCAGCAGTTACGTTGGGCAGGCCCCTCAAGAGACCCAGTACTTC. Protein product: CASSYVGQAPQETQYF.

The chain combines TRBV13 with TRBJ2-4; TRBD2 aligns across 7 bases. Trimming removed 5 bases from V and 8 bases from J; junction bases left unmatched: 18. Germline V CDR1 and CDR2: PRHDT, FYEKMQ (reference sequence). The CDR3 runs to 17 residues. The CDR3 reads CASSRVSGRANGYIQYF. The CDR3 DNA reads TGTGCCAGCAGCAGAGTGAGTGGGAGGGCCAATGGATACATTCAGTACTTC.

This chain uses TRBV7-9 with TRBJ2-4; TRBD1 agrees at 11 bases. The J call may be incorrect, as the DNA end agrees better with TRBJ2-7. This CDR3 is 19 amino acids long. CDR1 and CDR2 from the germline V gene are SEHNR and FQNEAQ (reference sequence). The CDR3 spells CASSFDRPLLGTGGNEQYF. CDR3 sequence (DNA): TGTGCCAGCAGCTTTGATCGGCCACTCCTCGGGACAGGGGGAAACGAGCAGTACTTC.

This chain uses TRBV30 with TRBJ2-3, with D unresolved. V was clipped by 0 bases and J by 2 bases, with 12 bases between them. The germline CDR1 and CDR2 sequences are GTSNPN and SVGIG (reference sequence). This CDR3 is 15 amino acids long. CDR3 sequence reads: CAWSVGGLDTDTQYF. The CDR3 nucleotides are TGTGCCTGGAGTGTTGGTGGGTTAGACACAGATACGCAGTATTTT.

This clonotype was recorded a few times. This chain connects TRBV5-1 to TRBJ2-6; D gene ambiguous. Germline V gives CDR1 SGHRS, CDR2 YFSETQ. V was trimmed by 0 bases and J by 1 base, leaving 14 bases between them. The CDR3 is 18 amino acids. The CDR3 sequence is CASSLDSPLFSGANVLTF. CDR3 DNA: TGCGCCAGCAGCTTGGACAGTCCGCTCTTTTCTGGGGCCAACGTCCTGACTTTC.

This clonotype has only one observation. The V gene is TRBV29-1, the J gene TRBJ1-1; D is unresolved. Trimming stripped 5 bases from V and 2 bases from J, with 6 bases between. The length of the CDR3 is 11 residues. Germline CDR1 is SQVTM and CDR2 is ANQGSEA. In nucleotides, the CDR3 is TGCAGCGTTCAGAGCAACACTGAAGCTTTCTTT. As protein: CSVQSNTEAFF.

V usage is TRBV9 and J usage is TRBJ2-5; 10 bases map to TRBD1. V was clipped by 4 bases and J by 5 bases; unmatched bases: 5. The CDR3 sequence is 14 residues long. Germline assignment: CDR1 SGDLS and CDR2 YYNGEE. The chain's CDR3 is CASSRQGAKETQYF. For the CDR3, the DNA is TGTGCCAGCAGCCGACAGGGGGCCAAGGAGACCCAGTACTTC.

The gene calls are TRBV7-6 and TRBJ2-7, with 11 bases fitting TRBD2. CDR1 is SGHVS, CDR2 FNYEAQ, per germline. V shed 5 bases and J 7 bases; nucleotides not matched to a gene: 16. The CDR3 has 17 amino acids. CDR3: CASSPLLTSGGSGEQYF. CDR3 in DNA: TGTGCCAGCAGCCCCTTGCTTACTAGCGGGGGCTCCGGGGAGCAGTACTTC. The entire variable domain, with the rest obtained from reference TRBV7-6 and TRBJ2-7, is as follows: GAGVSQSPRYKVTKRGQDVALRCDPISGHVSLYWYRQALGQGPEFLTYFNYEAQQDKSGLPNDRFSAERPEGSISTLTIQRTEQRDSAMYRCASSPLLTSGGSGEQYFGPGTRLTVT.

At least ten counts were recorded for this clonotype. The chain links TRBV29-1 to TRBJ2-7; possibly TRBD1 or TRBD2 for D (5 bases each). The CDR3 consists of 13 residues. The germline V gene has CDR1 SQVTM and CDR2 ANQGSEA. Trimming pared 4 bases from V and 1 base from J, leaving 11 bases between. CDR3 region: CSVAGTASYEQYF. The DNA of the CDR3 is TGCAGCGTTGCCGGGACGGCATCCTACGAGCAGTACTTC.

This clonotype was found a few times. The chain links TRBV6-5 to TRBJ2-7; a weak D match, TRBD1 (6 bases). Trimming left V 4 bases short and J 3 bases short, with 22 bases between. Germline CDR1 MNHEY, CDR2 SVGAGI. The CDR3 is made up of 17 amino acids. CDR3 DNA sequence: TGTGCCAGCAGTTCTACGGCTCGACAGGAACCATACTACGAGCAGTACTTC. Translation: CASSSTARQEPYYEQYF.

This clonotype has just a few counts. This chain connects TRBV6-1 to TRBJ2-5; tentative D call: TRBD2 (5 bases). Germline CDR1 MNHNS, CDR2 SASEGT. CDR3 size: 16 residues. The V and J ends lost 6 bases and 5 bases respectively, with 22 bases between them. CDR3 loop: CASRKAPGKSMETQYF. As DNA, the CDR3 is TGTGCCAGCAGGAAAGCTCCGGGAAAGAGTATGGAGACCCAGTACTTC.

This clonotype was counted only a few times. The gene calls are TRBV5-5 and TRBJ2-7; 9 nucleotides align to TRBD1. CDR3 length: 14 residues. The junction had 3 bases not matched to a gene; V was cut back by 2 bases and J by 3 bases. Germline assignment: CDR1 SGHKS and CDR2 YYEKEE (reference sequence). Here the CDR3 reads CASSFRQGVYEQYF. In nucleotides, the CDR3 is TGTGCCAGCAGCTTTAGACAGGGGGTCTACGAGCAGTACTTC.

The genes are TRBV20-1 and TRBJ2-5; 7 bases match TRBD1. The trim removed 6 bases at V and 2 bases at J, leaving 6 bases unmatched. The CDR3 extends over 13 amino acids. CDR1 and CDR2 from the germline V gene are DFQATT and SNEGSKA (reference sequence). The CDR3 sequence: CSASQGVQETQYF. CDR3 coding DNA: TGCAGTGCGAGTCAGGGGGTACAAGAGACCCAGTACTTC.

This clonotype was seen once. This sequence joins TRBV12-3 or TRBV12-4 and TRBJ2-5, with 7 bases aligning to TRBD2. Trimming removed 6 bases from V and 1 base from J; junction bases left unmatched: 8. CDR3 size: 15 residues. The CDR3 coding sequence is TGTGCCAGCAGGTGGGGCGGGAGATCCCAAGAGACCCAGTACTTC. Translated: CASRWGGRSQETQYF.

The CDR3, as DNA: TGTGCCAGCAGCAAGCCGGGACTAGCGGTGATCCTCAATGAGCAGTTCTTC. Amino acid sequence: CASSKPGLAVILNEQFF. J is TRBJ2-1 and V is TRBV21-1; TRBD2 reflects the table's D call only, with no check against the DNA. TRBV21-1 is a pseudogene. The length of the CDR3 is 17 residues.

The genes are TRBV27 and TRBJ1-2; perhaps TRBD1 as D (6 bases). With 4 bases removed from V and 6 bases from J, the gap between germline ends came to 15 bases. CDR3 size: 14 residues. Germline CDR1 MNHEY, CDR2 SMNVEV (reference sequence). CDR3 in amino acids: CASSSGTPRHGYTF. The CDR3 bases are TGTGCCAGCAGTTCAGGGACACCTAGGCATGGCTACACCTTC.

This chain uses TRBV7-6 with TRBJ2-5; TRBD2 might be the D (5 bases). Trimming took off 5 bases at V and 9 bases at J, with 25 bases between the two ends. Germline CDR1 SGHVS, CDR2 FNYEAQ. The CDR3 covers 16 residues. CDR3 in DNA: TGTGCCAGCAGCCTCCTCGAGGGAAATCCTTTGGCGCCCCAGTACTTC. Amino acids: CASSLLEGNPLAPQYF.

The chain links TRBV7-6 to TRBJ2-7, with D perhaps TRBD2 (6 bases). Deletions cut 3 bases from V and 0 bases from J, with 12 bases between. Germline CDR1 reads SGHVS; CDR2 reads FNYEAQ. This CDR3 has 15 amino acids. The CDR3: CASSFFQAGSYEQYF. Written as DNA, the CDR3 is TGTGCCAGCAGCTTCTTCCAAGCGGGCTCCTACGAGCAGTACTTC.

The chain carries TRBV5-1 and TRBJ2-3; the D gene is possibly TRBD2 (5 bases). There are 15 residues in the CDR3. Germline CDR1 SGHRS, CDR2 YFSETQ. Trimming took off 7 bases at V and 4 bases at J, with 19 bases between the two ends. CDR3 protein: CASSENLARADTQYF. As DNA, the CDR3 is TGCGCCAGCTCTGAAAACCTAGCACGGGCAGATACGCAGTATTTT.

The rearrangement uses TRBV6-6 and TRBJ2-1; D ambiguous. V was trimmed by 1 base and J by 8 bases, leaving 9 bases between them. CDR3 length: 13 amino acids. Germline CDR1 reads MNHNY; CDR2 reads SVGAGI (reference sequence). CDR3 bases: TGTGCCAGCAGTTACTATCCATCGGATGAGCAGTTCTTC. Translated: CASSYYPSDEQFF.

This rearrangement joins TRBV20-1 to TRBJ1-1; D may be TRBD1 (5 bases). The CDR3 totals 11 residues. V was shortened by 6 bases and J by 9 bases, with 14 bases between the two germline ends. Germline V gives CDR1 DFQATT, CDR2 SNEGSKA (reference sequence). CDR3 loop: CSAPGGEKAFF. CDR3 DNA: TGCAGTGCCCCGGGGGGGGAAAAAGCTTTCTTT.

This clonotype was observed many times. The chain couples TRBV29-1 to TRBJ2-1; TRBD2 is a possible D gene (5 bases). This CDR3 comprises 12 residues. Germline assignment: CDR1 SQVTM and CDR2 ANQGSEA. With 3 bases removed from V and 10 bases from J, the gap between germline ends came to 13 bases. Here the CDR3 DNA reads TGCAGCGTTGAGAGGGCGGCGGGCGAGCAGTTCTTC. Its protein product is CSVERAAGEQFF.

The chain carries TRBV5-1 and TRBJ1-1, with 8 bases aligning to TRBD1. Looked up from germline, CDR1 is SGHRS and CDR2 is YFSETQ. With 0 bases clipped from V and 3 bases from J, the junction kept 10 bases outside the gene matches. The CDR3 has 17 residues. CDR3 residues: CASSLEAGTGWDTEAFF. Here the CDR3 DNA reads TGCGCCAGCAGCTTGGAGGCAGGGACAGGATGGGACACTGAAGCTTTCTTT.

This clonotype has only a few counts. V is TRBV29-1 and J is TRBJ2-7, with 9 bases fitting TRBD1. The J segment lost 2 bases and the V segment lost 6 bases, leaving 8 bases of the junction unmatched. CDR1 SQVTM and CDR2 ANQGSEA come from the germline V gene. The CDR3 is made up of 14 amino acids. The CDR3 spells CSVIGTGSTYEQYF. As DNA, the CDR3 is TGCAGCGTGATCGGGACAGGGAGCACCTACGAGCAGTACTTC.